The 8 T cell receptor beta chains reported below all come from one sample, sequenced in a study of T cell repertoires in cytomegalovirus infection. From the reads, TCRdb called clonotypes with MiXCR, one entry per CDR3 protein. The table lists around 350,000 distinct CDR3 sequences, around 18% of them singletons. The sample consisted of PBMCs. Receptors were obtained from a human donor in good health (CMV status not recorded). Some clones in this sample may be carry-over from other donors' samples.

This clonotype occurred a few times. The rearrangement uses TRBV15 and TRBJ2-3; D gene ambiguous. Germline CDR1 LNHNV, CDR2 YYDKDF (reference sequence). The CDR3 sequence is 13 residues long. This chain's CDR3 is CAVGRSYTDTQYF. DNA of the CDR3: TGTGCAGTGGGTAGGTCCTACACAGATACGCAGTATTTT.

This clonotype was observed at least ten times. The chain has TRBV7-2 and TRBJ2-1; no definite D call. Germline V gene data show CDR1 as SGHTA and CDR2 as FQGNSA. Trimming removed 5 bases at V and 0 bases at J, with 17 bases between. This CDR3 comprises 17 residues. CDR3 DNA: TGTGCCAGCAGCCCCCGACCCTTCCCGAGCTCCTACAATGAGCAGTTCTTC. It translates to CASSPRPFPSSYNEQFF.

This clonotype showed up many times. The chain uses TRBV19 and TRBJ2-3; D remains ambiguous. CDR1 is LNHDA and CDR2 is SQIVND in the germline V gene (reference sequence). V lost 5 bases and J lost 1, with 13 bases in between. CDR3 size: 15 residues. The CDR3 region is CASSLPGFGTDTQYF. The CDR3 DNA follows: TGTGCCAGTAGTCTACCGGGTTTTGGCACAGATACGCAGTATTTT.

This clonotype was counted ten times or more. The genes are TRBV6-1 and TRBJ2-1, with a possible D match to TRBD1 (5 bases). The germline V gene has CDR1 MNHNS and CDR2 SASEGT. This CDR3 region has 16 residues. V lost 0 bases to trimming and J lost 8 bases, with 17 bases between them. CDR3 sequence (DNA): TGTGCCAGCAGTGAAGCCAAAGTCAGGGTTTTAGATGAGCAGTTCTTC. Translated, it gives CASSEAKVRVLDEQFF.

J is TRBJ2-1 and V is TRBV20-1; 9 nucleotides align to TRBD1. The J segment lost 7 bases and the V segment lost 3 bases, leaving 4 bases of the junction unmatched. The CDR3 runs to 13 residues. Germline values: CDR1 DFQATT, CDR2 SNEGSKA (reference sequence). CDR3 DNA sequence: TGCAGTGCTAGTTCGGGACAGGGTAATGAGCAGTTCTTC. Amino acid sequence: CSASSGQGNEQFF.

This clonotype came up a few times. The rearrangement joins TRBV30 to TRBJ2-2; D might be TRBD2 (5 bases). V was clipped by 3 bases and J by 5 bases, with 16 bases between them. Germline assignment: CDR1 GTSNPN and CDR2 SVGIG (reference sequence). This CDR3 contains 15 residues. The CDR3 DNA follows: TGTGCCTGGAGCCCGGGATCCCCTCTGACCGGGGAGCTGTTTTTT. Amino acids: CAWSPGSPLTGELFF. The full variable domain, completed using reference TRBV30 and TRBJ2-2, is SQTIHQWPATLVQPVGSPLSLECTVEGTSNPNLYWYRQAAGRGLQLLFYSVGIGQISSEVPQNLSASRPQDRQFILSSKKLLLSDSGFYLCAWSPGSPLTGELFFGEGSRLTVL.

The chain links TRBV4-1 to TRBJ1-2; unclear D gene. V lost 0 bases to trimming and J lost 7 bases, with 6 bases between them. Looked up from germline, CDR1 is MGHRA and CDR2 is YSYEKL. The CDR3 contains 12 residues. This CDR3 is CASSQDKVGYTF. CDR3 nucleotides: TGCGCCAGCAGCCAAGATAAGGTTGGCTACACCTTC.

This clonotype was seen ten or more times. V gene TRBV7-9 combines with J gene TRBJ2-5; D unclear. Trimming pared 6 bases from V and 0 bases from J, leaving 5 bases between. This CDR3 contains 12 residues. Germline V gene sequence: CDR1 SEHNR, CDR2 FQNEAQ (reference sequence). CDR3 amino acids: CASRLYQETQYF. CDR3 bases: TGTGCCAGCAGATTGTACCAAGAGACCCAGTACTTC.